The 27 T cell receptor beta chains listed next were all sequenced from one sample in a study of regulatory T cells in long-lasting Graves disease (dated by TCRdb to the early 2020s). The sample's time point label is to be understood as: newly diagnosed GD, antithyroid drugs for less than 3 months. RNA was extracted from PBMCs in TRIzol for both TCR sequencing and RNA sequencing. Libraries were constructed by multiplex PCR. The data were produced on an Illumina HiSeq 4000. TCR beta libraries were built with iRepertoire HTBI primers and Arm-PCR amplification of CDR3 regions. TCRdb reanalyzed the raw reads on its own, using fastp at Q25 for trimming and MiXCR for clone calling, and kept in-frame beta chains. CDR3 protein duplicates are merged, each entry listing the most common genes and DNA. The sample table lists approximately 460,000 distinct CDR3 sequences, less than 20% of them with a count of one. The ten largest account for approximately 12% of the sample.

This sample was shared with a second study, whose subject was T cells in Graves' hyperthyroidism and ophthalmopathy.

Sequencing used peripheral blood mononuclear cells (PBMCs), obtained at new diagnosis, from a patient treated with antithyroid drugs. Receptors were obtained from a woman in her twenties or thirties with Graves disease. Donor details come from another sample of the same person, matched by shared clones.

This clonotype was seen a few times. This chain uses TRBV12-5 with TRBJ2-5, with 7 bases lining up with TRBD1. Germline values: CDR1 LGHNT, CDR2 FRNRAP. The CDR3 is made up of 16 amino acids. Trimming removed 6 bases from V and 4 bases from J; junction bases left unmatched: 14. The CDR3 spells CASGSGARGSGETQYF. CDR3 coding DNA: TGTGCTAGTGGCTCCGGGGCCAGGGGGTCCGGAGAGACCCAGTACTTC.

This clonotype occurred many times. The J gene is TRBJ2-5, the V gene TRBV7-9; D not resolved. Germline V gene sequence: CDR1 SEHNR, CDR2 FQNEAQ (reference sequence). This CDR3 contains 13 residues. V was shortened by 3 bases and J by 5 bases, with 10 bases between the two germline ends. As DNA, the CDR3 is TGTGCCAGCAGCTTGAACTATAGGGAGACCCAGTACTTC. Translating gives CASSLNYRETQYF.

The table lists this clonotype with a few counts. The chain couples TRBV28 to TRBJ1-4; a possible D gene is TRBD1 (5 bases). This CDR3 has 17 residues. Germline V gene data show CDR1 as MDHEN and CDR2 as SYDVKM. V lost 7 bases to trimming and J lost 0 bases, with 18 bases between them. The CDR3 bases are TGTGCCAGCACACGCAGTAGGGGCCATGCAACTAATGAAAAACTGTTTTTT. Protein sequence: CASTRSRGHATNEKLFF.

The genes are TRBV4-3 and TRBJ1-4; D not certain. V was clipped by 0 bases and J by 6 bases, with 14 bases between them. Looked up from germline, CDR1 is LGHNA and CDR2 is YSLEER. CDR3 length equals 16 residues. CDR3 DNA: TGCGCCAGCAGCCAAGATTATAGGGAGGAGGATGAAAAACTGTTTTTT. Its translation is CASSQDYREEDEKLFF.

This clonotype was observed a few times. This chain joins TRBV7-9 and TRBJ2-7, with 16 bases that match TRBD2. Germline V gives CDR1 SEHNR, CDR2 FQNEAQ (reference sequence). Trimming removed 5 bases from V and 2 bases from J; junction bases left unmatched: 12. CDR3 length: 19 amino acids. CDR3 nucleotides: TGTGCCAGCAGCCCCGGGACTAGCGGGAGGGTGTGGAGTACCTACGAGCAGTACTTC. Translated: CASSPGTSGRVWSTYEQYF.

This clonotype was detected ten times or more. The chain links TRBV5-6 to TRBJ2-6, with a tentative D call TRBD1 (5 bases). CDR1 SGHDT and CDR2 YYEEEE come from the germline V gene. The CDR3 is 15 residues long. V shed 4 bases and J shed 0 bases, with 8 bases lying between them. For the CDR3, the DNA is TGTGCCAGCAGCGACAGAAGCTCTGGGGCCAACGTCCTGACTTTC. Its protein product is CASSDRSSGANVLTF.

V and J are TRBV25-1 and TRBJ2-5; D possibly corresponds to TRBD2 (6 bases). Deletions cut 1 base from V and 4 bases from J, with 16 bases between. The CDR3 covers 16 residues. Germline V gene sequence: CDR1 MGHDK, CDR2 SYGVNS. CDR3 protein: CASSELNRGMGETQYF. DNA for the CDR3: TGTGCCAGCAGTGAATTGAACCGGGGGATGGGAGAGACCCAGTACTTC.

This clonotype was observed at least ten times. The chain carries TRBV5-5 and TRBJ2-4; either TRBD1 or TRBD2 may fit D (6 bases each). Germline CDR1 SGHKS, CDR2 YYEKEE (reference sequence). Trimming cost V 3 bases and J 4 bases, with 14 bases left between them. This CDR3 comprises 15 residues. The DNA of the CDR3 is TGTGCCAGCAGCTACCGAACGGGGGCGAAAAACATTCAGTACTTC. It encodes CASSYRTGAKNIQYF. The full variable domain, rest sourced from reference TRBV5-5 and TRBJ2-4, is DAGVTQSPTHLIKTRGQQVTLRCSPISGHKSVSWYQQVLGQGPQFIFQYYEKEERGRGNFPDRFSARQFPNYSSELNVNALLLGDSALYLCASSYRTGAKNIQYFGAGTRLSVL.

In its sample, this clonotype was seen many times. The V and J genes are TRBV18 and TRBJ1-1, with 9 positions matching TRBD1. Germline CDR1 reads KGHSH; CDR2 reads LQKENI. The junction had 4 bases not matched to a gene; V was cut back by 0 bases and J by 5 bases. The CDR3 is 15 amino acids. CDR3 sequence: CASSPPQGASTEAFF. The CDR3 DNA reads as TGTGCCAGCTCACCACCACAGGGGGCCTCGACTGAAGCTTTCTTT.

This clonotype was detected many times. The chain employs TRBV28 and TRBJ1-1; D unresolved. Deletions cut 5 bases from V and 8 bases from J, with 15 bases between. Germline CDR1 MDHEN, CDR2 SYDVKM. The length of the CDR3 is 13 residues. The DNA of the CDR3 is TGTGCCAGCAGTCCCGCCCAGGTAATGGAAGCTTTCTTT. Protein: CASSPAQVMEAFF.

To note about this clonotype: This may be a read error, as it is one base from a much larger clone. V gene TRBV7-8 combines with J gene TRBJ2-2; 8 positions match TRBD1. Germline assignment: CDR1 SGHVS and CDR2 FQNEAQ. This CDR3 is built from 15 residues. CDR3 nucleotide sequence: TGTGTCAGCAGCTCGGGACAGGTGTTGGTCGGGGAGCTGTTTTTT. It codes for CVSSSGQVLVGELFF.

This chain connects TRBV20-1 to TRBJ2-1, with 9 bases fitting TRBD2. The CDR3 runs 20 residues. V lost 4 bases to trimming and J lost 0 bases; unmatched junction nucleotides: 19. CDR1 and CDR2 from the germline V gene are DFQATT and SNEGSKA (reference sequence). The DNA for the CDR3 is TGCAGTGCTAACCCCCCCTTGGCGGCGGGAGGGTGGGTCTCCTACAATGAGCAGTTCTTC. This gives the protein CSANPPLAAGGWVSYNEQFF.

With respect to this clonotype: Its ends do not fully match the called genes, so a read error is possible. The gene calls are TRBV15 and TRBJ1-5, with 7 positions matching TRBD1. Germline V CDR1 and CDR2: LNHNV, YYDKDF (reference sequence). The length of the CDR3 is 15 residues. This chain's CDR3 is CAASRGDSPNQPQHF. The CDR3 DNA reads TGTGCCGCCAGCAGAGGGGACAGCCCCAATCAGCCCCAGCATTTT.

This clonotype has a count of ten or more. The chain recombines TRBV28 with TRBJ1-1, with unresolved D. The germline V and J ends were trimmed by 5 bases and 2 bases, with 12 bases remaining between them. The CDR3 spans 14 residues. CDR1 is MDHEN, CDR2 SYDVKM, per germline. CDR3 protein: CASSPAPDNTEAFF. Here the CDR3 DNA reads TGTGCCAGCAGTCCCGCCCCAGATAACACTGAAGCTTTCTTT. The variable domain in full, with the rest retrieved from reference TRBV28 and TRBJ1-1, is DVKVTQSSRYLVKRTGEKVFLECVQDMDHENMFWYRQDPGLGLRLIYFSYDVKMKEKGDIPEGYSVSREKKERFSLILESASTNQTSMYLCASSPAPDNTEAFFGQGTRLTVV.

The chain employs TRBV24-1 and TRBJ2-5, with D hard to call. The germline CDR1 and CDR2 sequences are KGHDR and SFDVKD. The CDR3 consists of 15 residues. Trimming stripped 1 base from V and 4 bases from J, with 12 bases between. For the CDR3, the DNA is TGTGCCACCAGTGATTTCTGGGCGGAGAGAGAGACCCAGTACTTC. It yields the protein CATSDFWAERETQYF.

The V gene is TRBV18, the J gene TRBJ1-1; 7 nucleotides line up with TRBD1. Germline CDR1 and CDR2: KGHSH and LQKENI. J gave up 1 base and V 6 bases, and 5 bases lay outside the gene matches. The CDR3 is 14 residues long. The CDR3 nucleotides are TGTGCCAGCTCCCCCCGGGACAGGAACACTGAAGCTTTCTTT. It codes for CASSPRDRNTEAFF.

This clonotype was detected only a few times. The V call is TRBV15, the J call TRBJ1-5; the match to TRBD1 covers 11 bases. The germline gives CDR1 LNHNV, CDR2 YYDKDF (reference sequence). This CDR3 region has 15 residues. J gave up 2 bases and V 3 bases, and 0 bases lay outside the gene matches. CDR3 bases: TGTGCCACCAGCAGGGGACAGGGGGGCAATCAGCCCCAGCATTTT. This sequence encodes CATSRGQGGNQPQHF.

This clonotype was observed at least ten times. The CDR3: CASRDSSYTEAFF. The CDR3 DNA reads as TGTGCCAGCCGGGACAGTTCCTACACTGAAGCTTTCTTT. The V gene is TRBV2, the J gene TRBJ1-1; 7 bases match TRBD1. From germline, CDR1 is SNHLY and CDR2 FYNNEI. After removal of 8 bases from V and 3 bases from J, the junction contained 6 bases not matched to a gene. This CDR3 has 13 residues.

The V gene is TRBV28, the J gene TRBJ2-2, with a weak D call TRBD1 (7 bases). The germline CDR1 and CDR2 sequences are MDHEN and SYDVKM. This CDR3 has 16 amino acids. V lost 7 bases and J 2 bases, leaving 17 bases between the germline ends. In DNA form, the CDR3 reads TGTGCCAGCAACTCAGGGGGGTCACTAAACACCGGGGAGCTGTTTTTT. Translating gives CASNSGGSLNTGELFF.

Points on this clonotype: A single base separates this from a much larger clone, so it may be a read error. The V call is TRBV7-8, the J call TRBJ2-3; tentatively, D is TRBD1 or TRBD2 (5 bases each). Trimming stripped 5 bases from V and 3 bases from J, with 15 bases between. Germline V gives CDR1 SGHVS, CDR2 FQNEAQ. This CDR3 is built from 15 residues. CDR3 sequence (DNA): TGTGCCAGCAGCCGCCGGGACGAAGTGACAGATACGCAGTATTTT. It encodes CASSRRDEVTDTQYF. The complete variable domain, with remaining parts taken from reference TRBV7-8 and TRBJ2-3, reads GAGVSQSPRYKVAKRGQDVALRCDPISGHVSLFWYQQALGQGPEFLTYFQNEAQLDKSGLPSDRFFAERPEGSVSTLKIQRTQQEDSAVYLCASSRRDEVTDTQYFGPGTRLTVL.

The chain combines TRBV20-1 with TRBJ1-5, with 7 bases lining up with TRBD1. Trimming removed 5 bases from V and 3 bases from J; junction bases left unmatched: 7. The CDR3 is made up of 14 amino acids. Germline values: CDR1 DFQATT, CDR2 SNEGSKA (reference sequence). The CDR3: CSARQGWDNQPQHF. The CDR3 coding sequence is TGCAGTGCTCGACAGGGTTGGGACAATCAGCCCCAGCATTTT.

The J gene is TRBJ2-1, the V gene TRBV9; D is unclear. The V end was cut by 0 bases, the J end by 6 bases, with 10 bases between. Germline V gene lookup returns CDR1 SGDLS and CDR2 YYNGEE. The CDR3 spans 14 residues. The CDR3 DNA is TGTGCCAGCAGCGTAGCACCGTCTGGCAATGAGCAGTTCTTC. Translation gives CASSVAPSGNEQFF.

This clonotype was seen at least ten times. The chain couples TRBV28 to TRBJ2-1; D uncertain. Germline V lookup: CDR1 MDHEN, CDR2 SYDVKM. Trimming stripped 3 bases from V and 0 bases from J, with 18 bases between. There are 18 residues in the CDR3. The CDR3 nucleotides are TGTGCCAGCAGTTTCTCCGCCTCGGGCTTCAGCTCCTACAATGAGCAGTTCTTC. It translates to CASSFSASGFSSYNEQFF. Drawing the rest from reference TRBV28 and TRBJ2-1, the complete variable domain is DVKVTQSSRYLVKRTGEKVFLECVQDMDHENMFWYRQDPGLGLRLIYFSYDVKMKEKGDIPEGYSVSREKKERFSLILESASTNQTSMYLCASSFSASGFSSYNEQFFGPGTRLTVL.

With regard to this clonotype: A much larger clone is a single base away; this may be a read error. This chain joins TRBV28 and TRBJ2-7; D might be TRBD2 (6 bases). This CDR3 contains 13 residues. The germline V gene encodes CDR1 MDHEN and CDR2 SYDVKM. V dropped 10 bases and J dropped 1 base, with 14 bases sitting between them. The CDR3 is CANGLATSYEQYF. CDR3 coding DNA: TGTGCCAACGGGCTAGCGACTTCCTACGAGCAGTACTTC. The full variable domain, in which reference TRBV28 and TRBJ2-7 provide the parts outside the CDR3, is DVKVTQSSRYLVKRTGEKVFLECVQDMDHENMFWYRQDPGLGLRLIYFSYDVKMKEKGDIPEGYSVSREKKERFSLILESASTNQTSMYLCANGLATSYEQYFGPGTRLTVT.

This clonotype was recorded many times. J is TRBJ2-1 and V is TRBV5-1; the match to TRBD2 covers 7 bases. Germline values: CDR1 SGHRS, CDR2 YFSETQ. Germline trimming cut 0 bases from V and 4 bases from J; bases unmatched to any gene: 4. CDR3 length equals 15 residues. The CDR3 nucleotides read TGCGCCAGCAGCTTGGCGTCTAGCGGTTACAATGAGCAGTTCTTC. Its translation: CASSLASSGYNEQFF.

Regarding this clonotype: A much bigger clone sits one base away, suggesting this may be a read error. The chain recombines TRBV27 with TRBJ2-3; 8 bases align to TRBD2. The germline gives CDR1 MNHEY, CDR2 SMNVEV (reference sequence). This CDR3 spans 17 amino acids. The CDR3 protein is CATSDPRLASATDTQYF. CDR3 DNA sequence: TGTGCCACCAGTGATCCCCGACTAGCGAGTGCCACAGATACGCAGTATTTT.

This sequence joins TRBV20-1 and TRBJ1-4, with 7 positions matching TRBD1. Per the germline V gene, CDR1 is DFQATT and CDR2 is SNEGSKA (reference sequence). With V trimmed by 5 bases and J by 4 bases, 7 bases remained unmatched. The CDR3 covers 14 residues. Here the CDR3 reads CSAGGQANNEKLFF. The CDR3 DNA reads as TGCAGTGCTGGAGGACAGGCTAATAATGAAAAACTGTTTTTT.